This T cell receptor (beta chain) was recovered during a study of blood T cell repertoires in COVID-19. CDR1 and CDR2 from the germline V gene are LGHNA and YNFKEQ. The CDR3 contains 16 residues. Trimming at V came to 0 bases and at J to 3 bases, leaving 7 bases not matched to a gene. Patients of the Seattle cohort, enrolled during active infection, were followed longitudinally. This clone came up many times. In the study's own analysis: Reference gene primer amplification in the assay estimated nucleated cell counts. The method was immunoSEQ multiplex PCR; TCRdb's version includes in-frame clones alone and lacks a portion of them. The DNA gave D and trimming, while V, J and clone size come from that table. The sample includes a few hundred thousand clones, approximately 88% of them seen just once.

The chain carries TRBV4-2 and TRBJ2-7; 8 nucleotides align to TRBD1. The specimen was peripheral blood. This receptor was obtained from a woman younger than 45 with COVID-19, enrolled during active disease. The CDR3 nucleotides are TGTGCCAGCAGCCAAGATGACGGTGACAGGGGCTACGAGCAGTACTTC. As protein: CASSQDDGDRGYEQYF.